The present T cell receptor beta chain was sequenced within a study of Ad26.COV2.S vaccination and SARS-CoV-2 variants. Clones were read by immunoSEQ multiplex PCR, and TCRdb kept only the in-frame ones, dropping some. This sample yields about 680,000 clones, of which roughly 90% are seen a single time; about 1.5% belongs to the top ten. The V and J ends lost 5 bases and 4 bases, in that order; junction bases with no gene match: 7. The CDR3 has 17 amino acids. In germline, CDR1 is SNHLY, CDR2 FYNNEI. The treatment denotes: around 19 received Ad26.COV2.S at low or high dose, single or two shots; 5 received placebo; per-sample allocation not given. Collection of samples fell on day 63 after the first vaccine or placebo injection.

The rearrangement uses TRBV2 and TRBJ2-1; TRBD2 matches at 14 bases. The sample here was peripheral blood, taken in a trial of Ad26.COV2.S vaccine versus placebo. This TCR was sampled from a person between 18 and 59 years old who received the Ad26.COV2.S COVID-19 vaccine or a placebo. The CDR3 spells CASSRGTSGSGYNEQFF. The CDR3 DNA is TGTGCCAGCAGTCGGGGGACTAGCGGGAGCGGATACAATGAGCAGTTCTTC.